This T cell receptor beta chain was found in a study of identical twins. In TCRdb, the 5' RACE reads were re-called with MiXCR into one record per CDR3 protein. The repertoire holds under 300,000 distinct CDR3 sequences, with 12% as singletons. V was trimmed by 2 bases and J by 4 bases, leaving 12 bases between them. CDR1 is GTSNPN, CDR2 SVGIG, per germline (reference sequence). This CDR3 contains 13 residues. This sample was shared with a second study, whose subject was yellow fever vaccine responses in identical twins.

The chain is built from TRBV30 and TRBJ2-7, with D perhaps given as TRBD1 or TRBD2 (6 bases each). The TCR was taken from a young woman in good health. The source material was memory (CD45RO+) T cells sorted from blood. The CDR3 sequence is CAWSHGGTYEQYF. CDR3 bases: TGTGCCTGGAGTCACGGAGGGACATACGAGCAGTACTTC.